A single sample gave rise to the 20 T cell receptor beta chains below, sequenced in a study of regulatory T cells in long-lasting Graves disease. Arm-PCR with iRepertoire HTBI primers amplified the CDR3 regions for these TCR beta libraries. TCRdb re-called the multiplex PCR reads through MiXCR, storing one row per CDR3 protein. The sample carries 600,000 to 800,000 distinct CDR3 sequences, about 30% recorded once. Regarding time point: persistent/refractory GD, antithyroid drugs over 5 years with positive TRAb. Isolated PBMC RNA provided the starting material for the TCR library. Sequencing used peripheral blood mononuclear cells (PBMCs), obtained when the disease was refractory, from a patient treated with antithyroid drugs. These receptors all come from a female donor with Graves disease.

This clonotype was detected many times. This chain uses TRBV28 with TRBJ2-7; D ambiguous. The CDR3 totals 16 residues. The germline gives CDR1 MDHEN, CDR2 SYDVKM. Trimming stripped 5 bases from V and 0 bases from J, with 17 bases between. The CDR3 DNA is TGTGCCAGCAGTCCAAGGACCCCCTGGGGCTCCTACGAGCAGTACTTC. Translated: CASSPRTPWGSYEQYF.

This clonotype was detected only once. This sequence may be a read error, since a much larger clone differs from it by one base. This chain links TRBV27 with TRBJ1-1; 7 bases agree with TRBD1. Germline assignment: CDR1 MNHEY and CDR2 SMNVEV (reference sequence). The CDR3 is 15 residues long. Losses at the gene ends were 5 bases for V and 4 bases for J; bases not matched to a gene: 10. Here the CDR3 reads CASSIRQGVSTEAFF. The CDR3 DNA reads TGTGCCAGCAGTATACGACAGGGAGTGAGCACTGAAGCTTTCTTT.

In its sample, this clonotype was seen a few times. This sequence joins TRBV6-1 and TRBJ2-2; 10 positions agree with TRBD2. The CDR3 is made up of 15 amino acids. V shed 6 bases, J shed 6 bases, and the junction held 7 bases outside the gene matches. Per the germline V gene, CDR1 is MNHNS and CDR2 is SASEGT. CDR3 loop: CASSPSGRIAGELFF. CDR3 DNA: TGTGCCAGCAGCCCTAGCGGGAGAATCGCCGGGGAGCTGTTTTTT.

This chain joins TRBV28 and TRBJ2-7; TRBD2 is a possible D gene (5 bases). The CDR3 is 10 amino acids. Germline CDR1 reads MDHEN; CDR2 reads SYDVKM. The V end was cut by 9 bases, the J end by 7 bases, with 10 bases between. The CDR3 nucleotides are TGTGCCAGGGCTGGGGAGGAGCAGTACTTC. Encoded protein: CARAGEEQYF. Supplemented by reference TRBV28 and TRBJ2-7, the full variable domain reads DVKVTQSSRYLVKRTGEKVFLECVQDMDHENMFWYRQDPGLGLRLIYFSYDVKMKEKGDIPEGYSVSREKKERFSLILESASTNQTSMYLCARAGEEQYFGPGTRLTVT.

The rearrangement links TRBV6-2 or TRBV6-3 to TRBJ1-6; TRBD1 aligns across 7 bases. V shed 6 bases, J shed 10 bases, and the junction held 9 bases outside the gene matches. Germline lookup yields CDR1 MNHEY and CDR2 SVGEGT. This CDR3 spans 14 amino acids. The CDR3: CASRSTGKWSPLHF. The CDR3 nucleotides are TGTGCCAGCAGGTCGACAGGGAAGTGGTCACCCCTCCACTTT.

The V and J genes are TRBV10-3 and TRBJ2-4; TRBD2 might be the D (5 bases). Germline V gene lookup returns CDR1 ENHRY and CDR2 SYGVKD. V was trimmed by 0 bases and J by 0 bases, leaving 12 bases between them. This CDR3 spans 17 amino acids. CDR3 bases: TGTGCCATCAGTGAGTCCTCTGTAGCGAGAGCCAAAAACATTCAGTACTTC. Residues: CAISESSVARAKNIQYF.

J is TRBJ2-7 and V is TRBV5-1; 13 bases fit TRBD2. The CDR3 has 15 amino acids. Germline V lookup: CDR1 SGHRS, CDR2 YFSETQ. Trimming removed 5 bases from V and 4 bases from J; junction bases left unmatched: 6. The chain's CDR3 is CASSGTSGILYEQYF. In DNA, the CDR3 is TGCGCCAGCAGTGGGACTAGCGGGATATTGTACGAGCAGTACTTC.

Details on this clonotype: The conserved phenylalanine or tryptophan is not found at the CDR3 terminus, so this likely reflects a read error. The chain uses TRBV7-9 and TRBJ1-2, with 9 bases lining up with TRBD1. Unmatched junction bases numbered 10, after V lost 7 bases and J lost 7 bases. This CDR3 spans 14 amino acids. Germline lookup yields CDR1 SEHNR and CDR2 FQNEAQ (reference sequence). The CDR3 coding sequence is TGTGCCAGCACCCAGGGACAGGGCGCTGGTGGCTACACCCTC. It yields the protein CASTQGQGAGGYTL.

This clonotype has a handful of counts. The V gene is TRBV5-1, the J gene TRBJ2-7, with D possibly being TRBD1 or TRBD2 (6 bases each). The CDR3 is 13 residues long. CDR1 and CDR2 from the germline V gene are SGHRS and YFSETQ. V was clipped by 1 base and J by 7 bases, with 12 bases between them. CDR3 nucleotides: TGCGCCAGCAGCTTGAAACAGGGAGGTGAGCAGTACTTC. Translating it yields CASSLKQGGEQYF.

Comment on this clonotype: One base away lies a much larger clone, so this may be a sequencing read error. The chain uses TRBV6-1 and TRBJ1-2; weak D call: TRBD1 (6 bases). V was shortened by 6 bases and J by 7 bases, with 15 bases between the two germline ends. The germline V gene has CDR1 MNHNS and CDR2 SASEGT. The CDR3 is 13 residues long. CDR3 region: CASRSQGRGGYTF. CDR3 nucleotides: TGTGCCAGCAGATCACAGGGAAGGGGTGGCTACACCTTC.

This clonotype was counted a single time. A single base separates this from a much larger clone, so it may be a read error. The rearrangement uses TRBV28 and TRBJ2-5; possible D gene TRBD2, 5 bases. Germline values: CDR1 MDHEN, CDR2 SYDVKM. The CDR3 covers 15 residues. V lost 6 bases to trimming and J lost 5 bases, with 19 bases between them. CDR3 sequence (DNA): TGTGCCAGCAGCTTAATGGGTTACGGGGAGGAGACCCAGTACTTC. Residues: CASSLMGYGEETQYF.

DNA of the CDR3: TGTGCCTGGACTCCTGTGATTGCGGGACCAAACACCGGGGAGCTGTTTTTT. Amino acid sequence: CAWTPVIAGPNTGELFF. The chain employs TRBV30 and TRBJ2-2; D possibly corresponds to TRBD2 (6 bases). CDR3 size: 17 residues. Trimming removed 4 bases from V and 2 bases from J, with 20 bases in between. Germline V gives CDR1 GTSNPN, CDR2 SVGIG (reference sequence).

In the case of this clonotype: Because the CDR3's place on the DNA is in doubt, the DNA is left out and the CDR3 is given as listed by TCRdb. The chain has TRBV5-1 and TRBJ1-1. Per germline, CDR1 SGHRS and CDR2 YFSETQ. The CDR3 has 20 residues if both end residues are counted. The CDR3 spells CASSLAPDILWQHATYEAFF.

This clonotype was detected only a few times. The chain combines TRBV4-2 with TRBJ1-1, with 8 bases fitting TRBD1. Germline V gene data show CDR1 as LGHNA and CDR2 as YNFKEQ. J gave up 2 bases and V 1 base, and 3 bases lay outside the gene matches. The CDR3 is made up of 15 amino acids. The CDR3 loop reads CASSQAGQGNTEAFF. CDR3 bases: TGTGCCAGCAGCCAAGCAGGACAGGGAAACACTGAAGCTTTCTTT.

The rearrangement links TRBV12-3 or TRBV12-4 to TRBJ2-2, with 14 bases aligning to TRBD2. The V gene end was trimmed by 6 bases and the J gene end by 7 bases; junction bases not matched to a gene: 10. The length of the CDR3 is 17 residues. The DNA of the CDR3 is TGTGCCAGCAGAGGTCTCTCCGGGACTAGCGGGAGCGGGGAGCTGTTTTTT. Its translation is CASRGLSGTSGSGELFF.

The chain employs TRBV19 and TRBJ1-1; a weak D match, TRBD1 (6 bases). The CDR3 totals 15 residues. Germline V gene lookup returns CDR1 LNHDA and CDR2 SQIVND (reference sequence). V gave up 4 bases and J gave up 2 bases, with 14 bases separating them. The CDR3 is CASSRDRTVNTEAFF. The CDR3 DNA follows: TGTGCCAGTAGTAGGGACCGGACAGTCAACACTGAAGCTTTCTTT.

V and J are TRBV5-5 and TRBJ2-5; D may be TRBD1 (6 bases). The ends were cut back, 4 bases at V and 1 base at J, with 11 bases in the middle. Germline V gene lookup returns CDR1 SGHKS and CDR2 YYEKEE (reference sequence). The CDR3 is made up of 14 amino acids. This CDR3 reads CASSRQQGQETQYF. The CDR3 region has the DNA TGTGCCAGCAGCCGACAACAGGGCCAAGAGACCCAGTACTTC.

In its sample, this clonotype was seen many times. The genes are TRBV11-1 and TRBJ1-1; D is perhaps TRBD1 (5 bases). Germline CDR1 and CDR2: SGHAT and FQDESV (reference sequence). V was pared by 2 bases and J by 0 bases, with 13 bases between. The CDR3 covers 16 residues. CDR3 coding DNA: TGTGCCAGCAGCTTACGGGCAGGGAGGCTGAACACTGAAGCTTTCTTT. Translation gives CASSLRAGRLNTEAFF.

The CDR3 sequence is CASSQDRTLGTEAFF. CDR3 bases: TGTGCCAGCAGCCAAGATCGAACTCTAGGGACTGAAGCTTTCTTT. This chain connects TRBV4-2 to TRBJ1-1; D remains ambiguous. The V and J ends lost 0 bases and 5 bases respectively, with 13 bases between them. The CDR3 totals 15 residues. Germline lookup yields CDR1 LGHNA and CDR2 YNFKEQ.

This clonotype was counted at least ten times. This chain joins TRBV6-1 and TRBJ2-5; weak D call: TRBD1 (5 bases). The germline gives CDR1 MNHNS, CDR2 SASEGT. The V end was cut by 3 bases, the J end by 5 bases, with 13 bases between. This CDR3 spans 14 amino acids. CDR3 region: CASSDWLRVETQYF. CDR3 nucleotide sequence: TGTGCCAGCAGTGACTGGCTCAGGGTTGAGACCCAGTACTTC.